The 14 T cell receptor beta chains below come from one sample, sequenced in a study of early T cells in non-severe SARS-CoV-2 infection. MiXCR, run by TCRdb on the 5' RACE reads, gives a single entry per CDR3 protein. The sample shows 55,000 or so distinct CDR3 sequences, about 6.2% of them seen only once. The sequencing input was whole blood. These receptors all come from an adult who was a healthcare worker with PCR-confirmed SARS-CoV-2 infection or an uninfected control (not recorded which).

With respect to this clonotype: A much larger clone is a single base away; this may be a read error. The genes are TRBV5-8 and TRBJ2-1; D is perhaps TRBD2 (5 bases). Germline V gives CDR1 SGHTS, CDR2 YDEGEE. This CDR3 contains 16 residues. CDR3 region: CVSSANRGYSYNEQFF. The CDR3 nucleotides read TGTGTCAGCAGCGCAAATCGGGGATATTCCTACAATGAGCAGTTCTTC.

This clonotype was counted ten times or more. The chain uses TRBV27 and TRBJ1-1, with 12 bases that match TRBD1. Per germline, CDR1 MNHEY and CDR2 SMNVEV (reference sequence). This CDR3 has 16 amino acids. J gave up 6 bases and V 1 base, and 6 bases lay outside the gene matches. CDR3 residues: CASSLYAGTGGSEAFF. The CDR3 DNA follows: TGTGCCAGCAGTTTATATGCCGGGACAGGGGGCTCTGAAGCTTTCTTT.

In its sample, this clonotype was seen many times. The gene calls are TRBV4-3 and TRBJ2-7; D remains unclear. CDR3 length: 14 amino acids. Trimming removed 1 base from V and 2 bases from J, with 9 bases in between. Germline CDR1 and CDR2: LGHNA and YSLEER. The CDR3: CASSQVWDPYEQYF. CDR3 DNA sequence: TGCGCCAGCAGCCAAGTATGGGATCCCTACGAGCAGTACTTC.

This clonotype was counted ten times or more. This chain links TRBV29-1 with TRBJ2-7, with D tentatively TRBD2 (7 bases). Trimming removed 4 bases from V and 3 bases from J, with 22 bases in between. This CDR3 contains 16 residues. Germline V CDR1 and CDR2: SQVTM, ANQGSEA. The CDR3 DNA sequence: TGCAGCGTTGCAGCAGCACAGGGAGGGAGCAGCTACGAGCAGTACTTC. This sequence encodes CSVAAAQGGSSYEQYF.

The CDR3 bases are TGTGCCAGCAGCTCCAGGGGGTCAACTAATGAAAAACTGTTTTTT. Its protein product is CASSSRGSTNEKLFF. The V and J genes are TRBV7-6 and TRBJ1-4; 7 bases are shared with TRBD1. In germline, CDR1 is SGHVS, CDR2 FNYEAQ. V dropped 4 bases and J dropped 0; count of bases not matched to a gene: 2. The CDR3 is 15 amino acids.

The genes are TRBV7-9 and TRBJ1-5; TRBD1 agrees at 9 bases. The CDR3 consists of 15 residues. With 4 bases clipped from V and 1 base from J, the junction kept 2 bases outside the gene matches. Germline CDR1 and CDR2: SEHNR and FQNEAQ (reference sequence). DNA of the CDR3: TGTGCCAGCAGCTCACAGGGGGCGAGCAATCAGCCCCAGCATTTT. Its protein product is CASSSQGASNQPQHF.

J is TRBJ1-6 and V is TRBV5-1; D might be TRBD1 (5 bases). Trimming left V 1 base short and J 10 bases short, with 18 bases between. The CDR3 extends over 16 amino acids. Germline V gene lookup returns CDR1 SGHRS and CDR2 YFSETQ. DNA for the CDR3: TGCGCCAGCAGCTTGATGCCGGGACGGACCACATCACCCCTCCACTTT. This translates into CASSLMPGRTTSPLHF.

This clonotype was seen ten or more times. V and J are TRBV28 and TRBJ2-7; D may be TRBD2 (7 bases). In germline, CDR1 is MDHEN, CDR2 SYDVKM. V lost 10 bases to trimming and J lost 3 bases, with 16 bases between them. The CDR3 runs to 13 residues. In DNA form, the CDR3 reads TGTGCCACGGGGGGCGGACGACTCTACGAGCAGTACTTC. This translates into CATGGGRLYEQYF.

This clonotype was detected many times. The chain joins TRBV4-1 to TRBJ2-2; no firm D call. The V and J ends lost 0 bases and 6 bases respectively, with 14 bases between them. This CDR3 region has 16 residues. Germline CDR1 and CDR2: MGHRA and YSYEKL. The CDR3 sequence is CASSQDLTASAGELFF. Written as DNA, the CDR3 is TGCGCCAGCAGCCAAGATTTAACGGCCTCGGCCGGGGAGCTGTTTTTT.

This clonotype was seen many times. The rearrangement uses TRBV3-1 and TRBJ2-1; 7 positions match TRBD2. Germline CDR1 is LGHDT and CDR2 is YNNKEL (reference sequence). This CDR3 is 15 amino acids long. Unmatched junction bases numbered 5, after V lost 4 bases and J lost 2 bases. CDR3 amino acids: CASSRAAGAYNEQFF. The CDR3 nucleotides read TGTGCCAGCAGCCGTGCGGCGGGGGCCTACAATGAGCAGTTCTTC.

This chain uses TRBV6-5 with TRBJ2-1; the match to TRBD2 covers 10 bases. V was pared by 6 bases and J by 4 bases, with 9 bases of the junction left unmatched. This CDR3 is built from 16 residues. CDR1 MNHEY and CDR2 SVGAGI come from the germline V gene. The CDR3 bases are TGTGCCAGCAGACCCGAGGGTAGCGGGGGGTACAATGAGCAGTTCTTC. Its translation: CASRPEGSGGYNEQFF.

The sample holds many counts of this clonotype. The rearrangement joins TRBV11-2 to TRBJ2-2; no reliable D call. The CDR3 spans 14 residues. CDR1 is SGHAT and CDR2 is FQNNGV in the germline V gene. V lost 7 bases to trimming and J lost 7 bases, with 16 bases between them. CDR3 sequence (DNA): TGTGCCAGCACCCCTATCGAGGTCTACGGGGAGCTGTTTTTT. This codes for CASTPIEVYGELFF.

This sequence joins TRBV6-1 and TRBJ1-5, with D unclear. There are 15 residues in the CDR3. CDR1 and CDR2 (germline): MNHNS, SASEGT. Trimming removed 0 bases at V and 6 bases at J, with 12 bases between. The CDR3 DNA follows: TGTGCCAGCAGTGAAGCGCAAAGGAATGCTCAGCCCCAGCATTTT. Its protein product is CASSEAQRNAQPQHF.

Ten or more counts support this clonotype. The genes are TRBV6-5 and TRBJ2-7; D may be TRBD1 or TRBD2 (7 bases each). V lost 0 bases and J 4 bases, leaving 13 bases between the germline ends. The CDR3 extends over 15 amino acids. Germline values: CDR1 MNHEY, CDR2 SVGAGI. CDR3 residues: CASSYSSRGGYEQYF. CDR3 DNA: TGTGCCAGCAGTTACTCGTCCAGGGGGGGATACGAGCAGTACTTC.